This T cell receptor beta chain derives from a study of early T cells in non-severe SARS-CoV-2 infection. A single record per CDR3 protein comes from TCRdb applying MiXCR to the 5' RACE reads. The sample has approximately 89,000 distinct CDR3 sequences; roughly an eighth are singletons. The CDR3 extends over 11 amino acids. Trimming cost V 10 bases and J 8 bases, with 12 bases left between them. The receptor was isolated from an adult who was a healthcare worker with PCR-confirmed SARS-CoV-2 infection or an uninfected control (not recorded which). Material: whole blood. The rearrangement uses TRBV12-3 or TRBV12-4 and TRBJ2-1; a possible D gene is TRBD2 (6 bases). In DNA, the CDR3 is TGTGCCACCGACTGGGGGGATGAGCAGTTCTTC. Translating gives CATDWGDEQFF.